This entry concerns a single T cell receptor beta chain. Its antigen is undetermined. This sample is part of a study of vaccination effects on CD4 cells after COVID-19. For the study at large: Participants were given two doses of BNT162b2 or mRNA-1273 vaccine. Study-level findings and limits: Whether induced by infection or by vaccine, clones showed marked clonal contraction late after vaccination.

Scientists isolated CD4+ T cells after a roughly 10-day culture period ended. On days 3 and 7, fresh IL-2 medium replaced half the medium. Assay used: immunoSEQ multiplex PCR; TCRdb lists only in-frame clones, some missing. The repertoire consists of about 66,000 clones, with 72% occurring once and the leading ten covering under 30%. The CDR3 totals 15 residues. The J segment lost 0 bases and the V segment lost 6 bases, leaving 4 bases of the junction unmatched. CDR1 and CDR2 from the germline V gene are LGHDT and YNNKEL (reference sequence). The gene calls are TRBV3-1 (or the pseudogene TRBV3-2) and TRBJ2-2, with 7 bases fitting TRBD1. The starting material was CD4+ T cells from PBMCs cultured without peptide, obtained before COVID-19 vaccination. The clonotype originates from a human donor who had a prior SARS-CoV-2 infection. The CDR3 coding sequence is TGTGCCAGCAGACCCGGGACAGCGAACACCGGGGAGCTGTTTTTT. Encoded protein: CASRPGTANTGELFF.